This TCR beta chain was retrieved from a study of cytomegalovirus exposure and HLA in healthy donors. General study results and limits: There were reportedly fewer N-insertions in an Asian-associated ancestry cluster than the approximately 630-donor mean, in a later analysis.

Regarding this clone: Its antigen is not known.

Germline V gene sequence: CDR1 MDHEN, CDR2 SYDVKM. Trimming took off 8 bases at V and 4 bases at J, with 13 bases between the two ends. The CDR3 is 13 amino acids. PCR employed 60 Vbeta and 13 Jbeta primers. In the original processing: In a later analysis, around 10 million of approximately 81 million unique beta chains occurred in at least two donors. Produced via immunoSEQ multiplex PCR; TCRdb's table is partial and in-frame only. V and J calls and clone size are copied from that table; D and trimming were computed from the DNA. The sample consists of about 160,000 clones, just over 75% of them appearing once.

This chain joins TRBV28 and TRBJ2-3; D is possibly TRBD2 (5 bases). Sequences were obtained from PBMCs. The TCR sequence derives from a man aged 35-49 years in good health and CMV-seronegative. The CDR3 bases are TGTGCCAGCTCGAGCGGTCAGGCAGATACGCAGTATTTT. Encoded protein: CASSSGQADTQYF.